Here is one T cell receptor (beta chain) with its context. The antigen remains undetermined. The length of the CDR3 is 15 residues. With V trimmed by 2 bases and J by 6 bases, 8 bases remained unmatched. Germline V gives CDR1 DFQATT, CDR2 SNEGSKA (reference sequence). The data derive from a study of vaccination and CD4 T cells after COVID-19. Study in general: Nasal swab PCR detected SARS-CoV-2 in convalescent patients, who comprised about nine mild cases and one severe case.

Time point defined: late sampling 161 to 241 days after vaccination in three convalescent patients. Treatment defined: approximately 9-day PBMC culture with coronavirus spike peptide pools or control peptides (ViraFEST assay). ViraFEST used peptide pools to expand antigen-specific T cells before TCR sequencing. Medium was half-exchanged with fresh IL-2 medium on days 3 and 7. Cultured CD4+ T cells had their DNA profiled by the Oncomine TCR Beta short-read assay. TCRdb re-derived calls from the PCR reads in MiXCR, one entry per CDR3 protein. Counted here are about 16,000 distinct CDR3 sequences, 44% occurring once; the ten biggest clones make up roughly 15%.

This clonotype was obtained from a human donor who had recovered from COVID-19. The chain combines TRBV20-1 with TRBJ2-2; 8 bases match TRBD2. Sequenced here: CD4+ T cells from blood, cultured in vitro, sampled about 7 months after SARS-CoV-2 vaccination. As DNA, the CDR3 is TGCAGTGCTAGATTAGCGGGGTCCCCCTCCGGGGAGCTGTTTTTT. This translates into CSARLAGSPSGELFF.